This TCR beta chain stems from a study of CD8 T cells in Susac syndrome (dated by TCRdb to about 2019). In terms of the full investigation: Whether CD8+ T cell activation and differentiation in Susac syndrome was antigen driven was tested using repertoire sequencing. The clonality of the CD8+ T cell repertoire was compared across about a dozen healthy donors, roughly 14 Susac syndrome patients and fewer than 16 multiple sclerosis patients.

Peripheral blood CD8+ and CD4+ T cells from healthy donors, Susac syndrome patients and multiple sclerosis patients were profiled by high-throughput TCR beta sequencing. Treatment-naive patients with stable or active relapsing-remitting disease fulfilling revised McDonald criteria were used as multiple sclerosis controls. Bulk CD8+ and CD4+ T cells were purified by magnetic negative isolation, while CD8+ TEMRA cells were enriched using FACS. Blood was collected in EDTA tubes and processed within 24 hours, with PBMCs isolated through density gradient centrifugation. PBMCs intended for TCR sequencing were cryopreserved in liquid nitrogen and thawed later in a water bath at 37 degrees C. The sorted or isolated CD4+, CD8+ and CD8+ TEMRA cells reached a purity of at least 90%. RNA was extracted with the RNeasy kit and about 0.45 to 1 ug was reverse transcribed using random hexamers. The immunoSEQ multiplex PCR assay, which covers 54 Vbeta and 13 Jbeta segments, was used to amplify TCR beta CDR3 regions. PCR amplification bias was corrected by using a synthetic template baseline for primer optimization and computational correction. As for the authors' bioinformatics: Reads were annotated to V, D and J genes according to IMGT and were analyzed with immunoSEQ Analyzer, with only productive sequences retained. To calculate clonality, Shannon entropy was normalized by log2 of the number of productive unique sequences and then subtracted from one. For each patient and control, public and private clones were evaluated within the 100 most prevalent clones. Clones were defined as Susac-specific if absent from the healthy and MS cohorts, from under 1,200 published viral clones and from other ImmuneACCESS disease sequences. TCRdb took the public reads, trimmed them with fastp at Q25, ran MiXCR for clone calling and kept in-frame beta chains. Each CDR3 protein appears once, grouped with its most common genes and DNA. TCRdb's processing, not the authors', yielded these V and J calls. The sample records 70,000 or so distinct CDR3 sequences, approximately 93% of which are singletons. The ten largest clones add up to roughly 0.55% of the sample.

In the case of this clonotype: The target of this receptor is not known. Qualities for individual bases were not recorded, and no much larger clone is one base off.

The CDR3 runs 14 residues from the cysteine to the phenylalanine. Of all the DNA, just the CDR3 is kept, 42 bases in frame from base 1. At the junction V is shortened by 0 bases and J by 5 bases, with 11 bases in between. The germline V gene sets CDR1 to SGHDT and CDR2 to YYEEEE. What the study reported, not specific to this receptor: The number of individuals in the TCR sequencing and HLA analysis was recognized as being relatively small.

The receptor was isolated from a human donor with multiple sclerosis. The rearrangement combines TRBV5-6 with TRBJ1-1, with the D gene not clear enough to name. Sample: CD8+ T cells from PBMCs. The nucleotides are TGTGCCAGCAGCTTGGACGGGGAGGTGACTGAAGCTTTCTTT. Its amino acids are CASSLDGEVTEAFF.